These 24 T cell receptor beta chains were all obtained from the same sample, sequenced in a study of tumor and adjacent non-tumor tissue in lung cancer. A modified ARM-PCR protocol with three rounds of nested PCR amplified TCRbeta. MiXCR was run by TCRdb on the multiplex PCR reads, yielding one entry per CDR3 protein. The sample gives about 79,000 distinct CDR3 sequences, roughly two thirds of which show up once; 8% to 10% is in the top ten. This sample's RNA came from whole unsorted tissue. Sequencing was carried out using lung tumor tissue. These receptors were collected from a woman between 40 and 50 years old with non-small cell lung cancer.

As concerns this clonotype: One end of the junction is discordant with germline, which a read error may explain. The J gene is TRBJ2-2, the V gene TRBV29-1; D possibly corresponds to TRBD2 (5 bases). The V gene's germline CDR1 is SQVTM and CDR2 ANQGSEA. There are 13 residues in the CDR3. The CDR3, as DNA: TGCAACGTTGTGTTTGGGATCACCGGGGAGCTGTTCTTT. It encodes CNVVFGITGELFF.

A word on this clonotype: This may arise from a read error, as a much more abundant clone is one base away. Because the CDR3 is missing its conserved closing phenylalanine or tryptophan, this is likely a read error. The chain is built from TRBV5-1 and TRBJ1-2; no definite D call. The germline V gene has CDR1 SGHRS and CDR2 YFSETQ. This CDR3 contains 14 residues. Deletions cut 0 bases from V and 7 bases from J, with 13 bases between. CDR3 sequence: CASSLDAGPSGYTL. CDR3 DNA sequence: TGCGCCAGCAGCTTGGACGCCGGCCCCTCTGGCTACACCTTA.

With respect to this clonotype: Given a much more abundant clone one base away, this may be a read error. Since no conserved phenylalanine or tryptophan closes the CDR3, a read error is the likely cause. The V gene is TRBV30, the J gene TRBJ1-1; 8 bases are shared with TRBD1. Germline assignment: CDR1 GTSNPN and CDR2 SVGIG (reference sequence). With V trimmed by 5 bases and J by 6 bases, 5 bases remained unmatched. This CDR3 contains 12 residues. The chain's CDR3 is CAWYRGKSEAFL. CDR3 DNA sequence: TGTGCCTGGTACAGGGGGAAGTCTGAAGCTTTCCTT.

As for this clonotype: A junction end diverges from the germline sequence, so it may reflect a read error. The chain joins TRBV4-1 to TRBJ1-5; D ambiguous. Per the germline V gene, CDR1 is MGHRA and CDR2 is YSYEKL. This CDR3 contains 15 residues. CDR3: CASSWGVQRNRPQHF. Written as DNA, the CDR3 is TGCGCTAGCAGTTGGGGTGTCCAAAGGAATCGGCCCCAGCATTTT.

CDR3 DNA: TGTGCCAGCAGTTTACGCCTGGACAAAGAGACCCAGTACTTC. Translation gives CASSLRLDKETQYF. The genes are TRBV11-2 and TRBJ2-5, with D possibly matching TRBD1 (5 bases). The germline gives CDR1 SGHAT, CDR2 FQNNGV. This CDR3 region has 14 residues. Trimming removed 6 bases at V and 3 bases at J, with 14 bases between. Full variable domain (rest looked up from reference TRBV11-2 and TRBJ2-5): EAGVAQSPRYKIIEKRQSVAFWCNPISGHATLYWYQQILGQGPKLLIQFQNNGVVDDSQLPKDRFSAERLKGVDSTLKIQPAKLEDSAVYLCASSLRLDKETQYFGPGTRLLVL.

Note on this clonotype: One end of the junction is discordant with germline, which a read error may explain. J is TRBJ2-2 and V is TRBV10-1; no clear D gene. This CDR3 has 15 amino acids. Germline CDR1 is WNHNN and CDR2 is SYGVQD (reference sequence). Written as DNA, the CDR3 is TGCGCCAGCAGTGAACACCAGACTTACACTGGGGAGCTGTTTTTT. It translates to CASSEHQTYTGELFF.

The CDR3 reads CASSFRQGGERFEQYF. In DNA form, the CDR3 reads TGCGCCAGCAGCTTTAGACAGGGGGGAGAAAGGTTTGAGCAGTACTTC. The chain recombines TRBV5-1 with TRBJ2-7, with TRBD1 matching over 9 bases. Looked up from germline, CDR1 is SGHRS and CDR2 is YFSETQ. V lost 2 bases to trimming and J lost 7 bases; unmatched junction nucleotides: 13. This CDR3 region has 16 residues.

Only a few counts were recorded for this clonotype. This chain uses TRBV29-1 with TRBJ2-7; 10 bases align to TRBD2. Germline V lookup: CDR1 SQVTM, CDR2 ANQGSEA. This CDR3 comprises 12 residues. Here the CDR3 DNA reads TGCAGTGCTGGTACTAGCGGGAACGAGCAGTACTTC. This sequence encodes CSAGTSGNEQYF.

DNA for the CDR3: TGTGCCAGCACCGCTAGAGGGGGGCCCATCGAGCAGTACTTC. Protein product: CASTARGGPIEQYF. The V call is TRBV6-1, the J call TRBJ2-7; tentatively, D is TRBD1 or TRBD2 (6 bases each). Germline V gives CDR1 MNHNS, CDR2 SASEGT. The germline V and J ends were trimmed by 7 bases and 6 bases, with 19 bases remaining between them. This CDR3 comprises 14 residues.

With respect to this clonotype: A read error is likely, as this CDR3 ends without the conserved phenylalanine or tryptophan. The chain uses TRBV6-5 and TRBJ2-6; no firm D call. The germline V gene has CDR1 MNHEY and CDR2 SVGAGI. Trimming took 2 bases from V and 9 from J, leaving 23 bases between them. CDR3 size: 18 residues. The CDR3 DNA reads as TGTGCCAGCAGTTACAAGGTTCATTCTAAGGATTGGGGCAACGTCCTGACTTCC. Encoded protein: CASSYKVHSKDWGNVLTS.

Regarding this clonotype: A much larger clonotype is one base distant, so this may be a read error. J is TRBJ2-1 and V is TRBV20-1, with TRBD2 matching over 13 bases. From germline, CDR1 is DFQATT and CDR2 SNEGSKA (reference sequence). This CDR3 has 15 residues. Germline trimming cut 7 bases from V and 4 bases from J; bases unmatched to any gene: 7. The CDR3 protein is CSVGTSGKGYNEQFF. For the CDR3, the DNA is TGCAGTGTTGGGACTAGCGGGAAGGGGTACAATGAGCAGTTCTTC.

V and J are TRBV28 and TRBJ1-5; D is unresolved. Trimming took 5 bases from V and 6 from J, leaving 11 bases between them. The CDR3 runs 13 residues. CDR1 MDHEN and CDR2 SYDVKM come from the germline V gene. The CDR3, as DNA: TGTGCCAGCAGTACCGGTCGGACTCAGCCCCAGCATTTT. This sequence encodes CASSTGRTQPQHF.

This clonotype was seen many times. This chain links TRBV14 with TRBJ1-1, with a tentative D call TRBD1 (6 bases). The CDR3 runs 14 residues. V gave up 4 bases and J gave up 1 base, with 10 bases separating them. Germline CDR1 SGHDN, CDR2 FVKESK. CDR3 in amino acids: CASSLPGQNTEAFF. The DNA of the CDR3 is TGTGCCAGCAGCCTTCCGGGACAGAACACTGAAGCTTTCTTT.

With regard to this clonotype: At one of its ends the junction is not consistent with the germline gene, which may arise from a read error. The genes are TRBV6-2 or TRBV6-3 and TRBJ2-1; the D is unclear. The germline CDR1 and CDR2 sequences are MNHEY and SVGEGT. This CDR3 contains 11 residues. The CDR3 loop reads CASCFQDEQFF. CDR3 DNA: TGTGCCAGCTGTTTCCAGGATGAGCAGTTCTTT.

This clonotype was observed many times. V is TRBV24-1 and J is TRBJ2-1; 7 bases match TRBD2. The germline V gene has CDR1 KGHDR and CDR2 SFDVKD. J gave up 1 base and V 9 bases, and 14 bases lay outside the gene matches. This CDR3 is 17 amino acids long. This chain's CDR3 is CATGTTNAGWSYNEQFF. CDR3 nucleotides: TGTGCCACCGGGACTACCAACGCCGGGTGGTCCTACAATGAGCAGTTCTTC.

Regarding this clonotype: The junction departs from germline at one end; a sequencing error may be responsible. The chain links TRBV10-2 to TRBJ1-5; D ambiguous. The germline gives CDR1 WSHSY, CDR2 SAAADI. The CDR3 has 13 residues. The CDR3 region is CASGDRSNQPQHF. The CDR3 DNA follows: TGCGCCAGCGGTGATCGCAGCAATCAACCCCAGCATTTT.

This clonotype has a handful of counts. A read error may be the cause here, since a much bigger clone is one base away. The chain recombines TRBV6-1 with TRBJ1-4; TRBD1 might be the D (5 bases). Trimming pared 11 bases from V and 3 bases from J, leaving 16 bases between. Germline V lookup: CDR1 MNHNS, CDR2 SASEGT. The CDR3 spans 14 residues. The CDR3 sequence is CARGFGGSNEKLFF. The CDR3 DNA sequence: TGTGCCCGCGGGTTCGGGGGTTCTAATGAAAAACTGTTTTTT.

As regards this clonotype: A much larger clone sits a single nucleotide away, making a read error possible. The chain recombines TRBV5-6 with TRBJ2-5, with D perhaps matching TRBD1 (6 bases). This CDR3 is 15 amino acids long. Germline CDR1 reads SGHDT; CDR2 reads YYEEEE. The CDR3 loop is CANSSGDYWRETQYF. For the CDR3, the DNA is TGTGCCAACAGCTCAGGGGATTATTGGCGGGAGACCCAGTACTTC.

This clonotype was seen more than once but under ten times. One end of the junction fails to match germline, which may point to a read error. The rearrangement uses TRBV4-2 and TRBJ1-4; unclear D gene. Germline-derived CDR1 and CDR2 are LGHNA and YNFKEQ. The CDR3 consists of 12 residues. The CDR3 DNA is TGTGCCAGCAGCGCACTCCAGGAAAAAGTGTTCTTT. Translated, it gives CASSALQEKVFF.

The chain joins TRBV6-1 to TRBJ2-7; D might be TRBD2 (6 bases). Germline V lookup: CDR1 MNHNS, CDR2 SASEGT. The V end was cut by 4 bases, the J end by 2 bases, with 15 bases between. This CDR3 has 15 residues. The DNA of the CDR3 is TGTGCCAGCAGTGGACGGGAGACAGAGGCCTACGAGCAGTACTTC. This codes for CASSGRETEAYEQYF.

For this clonotype: Compared with germline, one end of the junction differs, possibly owing to a read error. The chain uses TRBV6-5 and TRBJ1-2; 7 bases agree with TRBD1. Germline V lookup: CDR1 MNHEY, CDR2 SVGAGI. The CDR3 covers 13 residues. CDR3 DNA sequence: TGTGCCAGCAGTCGGGACAGAGTGAAAGGCTGCACCTTC. Protein sequence: CASSRDRVKGCTF.

As regards this clonotype: The junction departs from the called germline gene at one end, perhaps through a read error. The chain couples TRBV6-5 to TRBJ2-6; TRBD1 agrees at 7 bases. The CDR3 sequence is 18 residues long. Germline V lookup: CDR1 MNHEY, CDR2 SVGAGI. The CDR3 bases are TGTGCCAGCAACCACAGGGGTACTTCCCGGTCTGGGACCAACGTCTTGACTTTC. This gives the protein CASNHRGTSRSGTNVLTF.

As regards this clonotype: A junction boundary mismatches the germline segment, possibly from a read error. The chain has TRBV29-1 and TRBJ2-7; D is unclear. This CDR3 is built from 12 residues. Germline V CDR1 and CDR2: SQVTM, ANQGSEA. CDR3 DNA sequence: TGCAGCGTCCAGCCAGGTTCCTACGAGCGGTACTTC. Translating gives CSVQPGSYERYF.

Points on this clonotype: Lacking the conserved final phenylalanine or tryptophan, this CDR3 likely reflects a read error. The V gene is TRBV10-3, the J gene TRBJ2-3, with unresolved D. CDR1 ENHRY and CDR2 SYGVKD come from the germline V gene. Trimming left V 8 bases short and J 2 bases short, with 8 bases between. CDR3 size: 12 residues. CDR3 residues: CAIQDDTDTQYY. The CDR3 bases are TGTGCCATCCAGGACGACACAGATACGCAGTATTAT.